This T cell receptor (beta chain) was retrieved from a study of regulatory T cells in long-lasting Graves disease. Sample time point: newly diagnosed GD, antithyroid drugs for less than 3 months. PBMC RNA served as the TCR library source. Patient provenance is recorded as an endocrinology department in Xi'an, China. Peripheral blood, approximately 9 milliliters per patient, was collected in EDTA tubes. As concerns this clonotype: Antigen unknown.

Trimming took 5 bases from V and 4 from J, leaving 17 bases between them. This CDR3 is 15 amino acids long. Germline loops: CDR1 DFQATT, CDR2 SNEGSKA (reference sequence). The study, taken as a whole, reports: Persistent disease preferred TRBV28, TRBJ1-2 and TRBJ2-5. The TCR repertoire of persistent Graves' patients was less diverse than that of newly diagnosed ones.

iRepertoire HTBI primers and Arm-PCR of CDR3 regions built TCR beta libraries. MiXCR, run by TCRdb on the multiplex PCR reads, gives a single entry per CDR3 protein. The data show about 210,000 distinct CDR3 sequences, 15% to 20% seen once. These data are also associated with another study on T cells in Graves' hyperthyroidism and ophthalmopathy.

Sequenced here: peripheral blood mononuclear cells (PBMCs), sampled at new diagnosis, from a patient treated with antithyroid drugs. V usage is TRBV20-1 and J usage is TRBJ1-4; the D is unclear. The sequence derives from a woman aged 25 to 39 with Graves disease. The CDR3 DNA follows: TGCAGTGCTCCCCGGATGGGCAGTAATAATGAAAAACTGTTTTTT. This gives the protein CSAPRMGSNNEKLFF.